These 20 T cell receptor beta chains were sequenced from one sample in a study of blood T cells in healthy people across ages. A second PCR, run for roughly 7 to 11 cycles, used a sample-barcoded 5' primer plus a J-beta primer mix. MiXCR was run by TCRdb on the 5' RACE reads, yielding one entry per CDR3 protein. The table has 800,000 to 1,300,000 distinct CDR3 sequences, under 30% seen once; the top ten hold about 0.72%. This same sample was also taken into another study, of T cells of mothers and their children.

Material for sequencing was blood. Receptors originate from a girl under 10 years old in good health.

The V call is TRBV25-1, the J call TRBJ2-7; 7 nucleotides line up with TRBD1. V lost 3 bases to trimming and J lost 0 bases; unmatched junction nucleotides: 8. Germline CDR1 MGHDK, CDR2 SYGVNS. There are 16 residues in the CDR3. CDR3 residues: CASSDLQWDSSYEQYF. DNA for the CDR3: TGTGCCAGCAGTGATTTACAATGGGACAGCTCCTACGAGCAGTACTTC.

This clonotype was picked up a small number of times. The V gene is TRBV29-1, the J gene TRBJ2-5; D is perhaps TRBD1 (5 bases). The tail of the sequence fits TRBJ2-7 better, so the J call may be wrong. CDR1 is SQVTM, CDR2 ANQGSEA, per germline. The CDR3 contains 13 residues. CDR3 sequence reads: CSVVQVSSYEQYF. DNA of the CDR3: TGCAGCGTGGTACAGGTCTCCTCCTACGAGCAGTACTTC.

The chain couples TRBV7-9 to TRBJ2-5; no clear D gene. This CDR3 has 14 amino acids. Trimming shortened V by 5 bases and J by 3 bases, and 13 bases separated the two germline ends. From germline, CDR1 is SEHNR and CDR2 FQNEAQ (reference sequence). The CDR3 protein is CASSLTAPEETQYF. The CDR3, as DNA: TGTGCCAGCAGCCTGACGGCTCCCGAAGAGACCCAGTACTTC.

The chain links TRBV16 to TRBJ2-7; D gene uncertain. V was shortened by 1 base and J by 0 bases, with 13 bases between the two germline ends. The CDR3 length is 16 residues. CDR1 is KGHSY and CDR2 is FQNENV in the germline V gene. In DNA, the CDR3 is TGTGCCAGCAGCCAATTATTCGGGCAGCTCTCCTACGAGCAGTACTTC. Its protein is CASSQLFGQLSYEQYF.

The V call is TRBV18, the J call TRBJ1-4; 9 nucleotides agree with TRBD1. CDR3 size: 15 residues. Unmatched junction bases numbered 6, after V lost 0 bases and J lost 10 bases. Germline CDR1 reads KGHSH; CDR2 reads LQKENI. The CDR3 sequence is CASSPPGQGTVKLFF. In DNA form, the CDR3 reads TGTGCCAGCTCACCACCGGGACAGGGAACCGTAAAACTGTTTTTT.

The sample holds a few counts of this clonotype. The chain couples TRBV28 to TRBJ2-7; 11 bases line up with TRBD2. J lost 4 bases, V lost 1 base, and 6 bases had no gene match. Germline lookup yields CDR1 MDHEN and CDR2 SYDVKM. The length of the CDR3 is 16 residues. The CDR3 coding sequence is TGTGCCAGCAGTTTATCCCTCCTAGCGGGAGGTTACGAGCAGTACTTC. It is translated as CASSLSLLAGGYEQYF.

The chain carries TRBV4-3 and TRBJ1-4, with D unclear. The CDR3 is made up of 15 amino acids. Trimming pared 2 bases from V and 8 bases from J, leaving 15 bases between. From germline, CDR1 is LGHNA and CDR2 YSLEER. This CDR3 is CASSQSLSNEEKLFF. The DNA for the CDR3 is TGCGCCAGCAGCCAATCCCTCTCCAATGAGGAAAAACTGTTTTTT.

The V call is TRBV15, the J call TRBJ2-7, with 8 bases that match TRBD2. Germline loops: CDR1 LNHNV, CDR2 YYDKDF (reference sequence). The CDR3 length is 16 residues. V shed 3 bases, J shed 0 bases, and the junction held 7 bases outside the gene matches. The CDR3 loop is CATSSMWTSSSYEQYF. The CDR3 nucleotides read TGTGCCACCAGCAGCATGTGGACTAGCTCCTCCTACGAGCAGTACTTC.

This chain connects TRBV11-2 to TRBJ1-4; D is unresolved. Per germline, CDR1 SGHAT and CDR2 FQNNGV. The CDR3 is 15 amino acids. Trimming removed 1 base from V and 5 bases from J, with 11 bases in between. The CDR3 spells CASSLGGSRNEKLFF. The CDR3 nucleotides are TGTGCCAGCAGCTTAGGAGGGTCTCGGAATGAAAAACTGTTTTTT.

This clonotype has only a few counts. This rearrangement joins TRBV12-3 or TRBV12-4 to TRBJ2-5; 8 bases agree with TRBD1. The assigned J gene may be wrong: the sequence end matches TRBJ2-7 better. The CDR3 runs 14 residues. Written as DNA, the CDR3 is TGTGCCAGCAGTACTAGACAGGGGCGGTACGAGCAGTACTTC. Translating gives CASSTRQGRYEQYF.

The chain couples TRBV6-2 or TRBV6-3 to TRBJ1-4; TRBD1 matches at 7 bases. V dropped 1 base and J dropped 6; count of bases not matched to a gene: 2. CDR3 length: 14 amino acids. Germline V gene data show CDR1 as MNHEY and CDR2 as SVGEGT. As DNA, the CDR3 is TGTGCCAGCAGTTACTTCCAGGGGGATGAAAAACTGTTTTTT. It translates to CASSYFQGDEKLFF.

V and J are TRBV20-1 and TRBJ2-5, with D maybe TRBD2 (5 bases). The better agreement between TRBJ2-1 and the DNA end casts doubt on the J call. CDR1 DFQATT and CDR2 SNEGSKA come from the germline V gene (reference sequence). This CDR3 spans 14 amino acids. The CDR3 bases are TGCAGTGCTAGTACTCCCGGGATGCCAAATTCCCAGTTCTTC. Translating it yields CSASTPGMPNSQFF.

This clonotype showed up just a few times. CDR3 sequence reads: CATGGAREDGFYEQYF. CDR3 coding DNA: TGTGCCACCGGTGGGGCGAGGGAGGACGGTTTCTACGAGCAGTACTTC. The chain employs TRBV15 and TRBJ2-7, with D perhaps matching TRBD2 (6 bases). This CDR3 is built from 16 residues. V lost 8 bases and J 3 bases, leaving 23 bases between the germline ends. CDR1 is LNHNV, CDR2 YYDKDF, per germline (reference sequence).

The V call is TRBV20-1, the J call TRBJ2-1, with TRBD1 matching over 8 bases. The CDR3 has 15 amino acids. Germline V gives CDR1 DFQATT, CDR2 SNEGSKA (reference sequence). V was pared by 4 bases and J by 0 bases, with 5 bases of the junction left unmatched. The CDR3 DNA reads TGCAGTGCTACCCGGACAGGGAGCTCCTACAATGAGCAGTTCTTC. The encoded protein is CSATRTGSSYNEQFF.

The chain recombines TRBV2 with TRBJ2-5; 13 nucleotides align to TRBD2. Germline CDR1 is SNHLY and CDR2 is FYNNEI. J lost 3 bases, V lost 4 bases, and 8 bases had no gene match. This CDR3 has 17 amino acids. The CDR3 sequence is CASSGPGGTSGEETQYF. The CDR3 DNA reads TGTGCCAGCAGTGGACCCGGTGGGACTAGCGGGGAAGAGACCCAGTACTTC.

The chain is built from TRBV7-9 and TRBJ2-3; the D gene could be TRBD1 or TRBD2 (6 bases each). CDR1 is SEHNR and CDR2 is FQNEAQ in the germline V gene (reference sequence). The CDR3 contains 14 residues. The germline V and J ends were trimmed by 7 bases and 8 bases, with 19 bases remaining between them. The DNA of the CDR3 is TGTGCCAGCACCGTGGGGGGCGTGTCAGCTACGCAGTATTTT. Its translation: CASTVGGVSATQYF.

The chain employs TRBV6-2 or TRBV6-3 and TRBJ2-1; D is perhaps TRBD2 (6 bases). CDR3 length equals 13 residues. With 4 bases removed from V and 7 bases from J, the gap between germline ends came to 11 bases. Germline-derived CDR1 and CDR2 are MNHEY and SVGEGT. CDR3 nucleotide sequence: TGTGCCAGCAGTTGGAGGGATTGGAATGAGCAGTTCTTC. The encoded protein is CASSWRDWNEQFF.

DNA of the CDR3: TGTGCTAGTGGTTTGGTAGCTGCGGGGACAGCCACCACAGATACGCAGTATTTT. Amino acids: CASGLVAAGTATTDTQYF. This chain links TRBV12-5 with TRBJ2-3, with D perhaps TRBD1 (7 bases). CDR1 and CDR2 from the germline V gene are LGHNT and FRNRAP. V lost 0 bases, J lost 2 bases, and 18 bases lay in between. This CDR3 comprises 18 residues.

This clonotype was seen a few times. The chain employs TRBV7-6 and TRBJ1-1; TRBD1 aligns across 8 bases. V was pared by 1 base and J by 4 bases, with 2 bases of the junction left unmatched. The CDR3 runs 14 residues. Germline V gene lookup returns CDR1 SGHVS and CDR2 FNYEAQ. The CDR3 nucleotides are TGTGCCAGCAGCTTAGGAGACAGGGGCACTGAAGCTTTCTTT. This translates into CASSLGDRGTEAFF.

As concerns this clonotype: The conserved phenylalanine or tryptophan normally closing the CDR3 is absent here, so this likely arose from a read error. V is TRBV7-9 and J is TRBJ1-1; TRBD1 might be the D (6 bases). The length of the CDR3 is 12 residues. Looked up from germline, CDR1 is SEHNR and CDR2 is FQNEAQ (reference sequence). The CDR3 is CVPGDTYTEAFV. CDR3 bases: TGTGTCCCCGGGGACACTTACACTGAAGCTTTCGTT.